This T cell receptor (beta chain) came from a study of shared clonotypes between healthy human individuals. Sequencing was performed with immunoSEQ multiplex PCR; in TCRdb, only in-frame clones are kept and a portion is missing. The data hold roughly 650,000 clones, with about 95% observed a single time. Per germline, CDR1 MRHNA and CDR2 SNTAGT. J was trimmed by 0 bases and V by 9 bases; bases with no gene match: 11. The CDR3 has 16 residues. CD45RO-negative, CCR7-selected cells formed the naive CD8 fraction, which excluded terminally differentiated effector memory CD45RA+ cells. The TCR was taken from a woman in her 30s in good health. The specimen was naive CD8+ T cells sorted from blood. The rearrangement links TRBV6-4 to TRBJ1-3; TRBD1 aligns across 7 bases. CDR3 sequence (DNA): TGTGCCAGGATTTATACAGGGGTATCCTCTGGAAACACCATATATTTT. Its translation is CARIYTGVSSGNTIYF.